Below, one T cell receptor beta chain is given with its context. Terminally differentiated effector memory CD45RA+ cells were excluded by CCR7 positive selection of CD45RO-negative cells. The sample originates from a study of shared clonotypes between healthy human individuals. The germline CDR1 and CDR2 sequences are MNHEY and SVGAGI. The germline V and J ends were trimmed by 6 bases and 6 bases, with 12 bases remaining between them. This CDR3 has 12 amino acids. The run depth of the assay was deep. Using immunoSEQ multiplex PCR, the repertoire was profiled, and TCRdb retains in-frame clones only, with some absent. Among 2 million or so clones listed, over 85% were seen once.

This chain uses TRBV6-5 with TRBJ2-7; D may be TRBD1 (6 bases). The receptor's source is a man aged 18-30 years in good health. The sample taken for sequencing was naive CD8+ T cells sorted from blood. DNA for the CDR3: TGTGCCAGCAGCTATACAGGGCGCGAGCAGTACTTC. This encodes CASSYTGREQYF.